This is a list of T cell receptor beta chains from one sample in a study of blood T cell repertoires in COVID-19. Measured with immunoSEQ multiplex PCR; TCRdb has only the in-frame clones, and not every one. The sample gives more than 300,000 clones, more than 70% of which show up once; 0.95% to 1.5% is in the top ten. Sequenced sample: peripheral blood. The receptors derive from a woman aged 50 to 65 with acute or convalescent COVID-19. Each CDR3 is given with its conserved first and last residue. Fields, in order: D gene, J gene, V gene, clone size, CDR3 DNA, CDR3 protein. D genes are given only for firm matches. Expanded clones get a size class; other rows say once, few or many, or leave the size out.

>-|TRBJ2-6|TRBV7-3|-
TGTGCCAGCAGCTTAAGGACGGAGGCTGGGGCCAACGTCCTGACTTTC
CASSLRTEAGANVLTF
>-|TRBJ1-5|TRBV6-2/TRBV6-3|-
TGTGCCAGCAGTTACCATTCCACAGGGTTTAGCAATCAGCCCCAGCATTTT
CASSYHSTGFSNQPQHF
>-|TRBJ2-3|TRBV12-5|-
TGTGCTAGTGGTCCCAGTGGGCCAGATACGCAGTATTTT
CASGPSGPDTQYF
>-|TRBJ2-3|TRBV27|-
TGTGCCAGCAGTTTACAGGGACTCCCAGATACGCAGTATTTT
CASSLQGLPDTQYF
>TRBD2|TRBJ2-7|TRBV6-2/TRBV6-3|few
TGTGCCAGCAGTTACGCCGCTAGCGGGAGACGGAACGAGCAGTACTTC
CASSYAASGRRNEQYF
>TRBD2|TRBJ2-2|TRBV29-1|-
TGCAGCGTGGCGGGACTAGCGAACACCGGGGAGCTGTTTTTT
CSVAGLANTGELFF
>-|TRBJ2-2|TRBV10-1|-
TGCGCCAGCAGTGACACCAACAGGGCCGGGGAGCTGTTTTTT
CASSDTNRAGELFF
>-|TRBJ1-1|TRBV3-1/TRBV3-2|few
TGTGCCAGCAGCCGAAAACAGGGAACCACTGAAGCTTTCTTT
CASSRKQGTTEAFF
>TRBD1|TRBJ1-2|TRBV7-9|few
TGTGCCAGCACCACATCAGGGGGTAACTATGGCTACACCTTC
CASTTSGGNYGYTF
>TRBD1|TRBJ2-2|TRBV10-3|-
TGTGCCATCAGGACAGGGGCTTTTCCGAACACCGGGGAGCTGTTTTTT
CAIRTGAFPNTGELFF
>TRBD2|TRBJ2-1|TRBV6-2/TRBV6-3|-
TGTGCCAGCAGTTACCCTTATTCGACTAGCGGATTCTACAATGAGCAGTTCTTC
CASSYPYSTSGFYNEQFF
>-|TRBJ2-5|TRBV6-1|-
TGTGCCAGCAGTGAAATGCAGCCACCAGGGGAGACCCAGTACTTC
CASSEMQPPGETQYF
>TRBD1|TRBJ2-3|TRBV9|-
TGTGCCAGCAGTCCGGGACAGGGGACAGATACGCAGTATTTT
CASSPGQGTDTQYF
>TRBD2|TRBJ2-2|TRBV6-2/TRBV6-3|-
TGTGCCAGCAGTACGGGACTAGCGGTCCCCGACGGGGAGCTGTTTTTT
CASSTGLAVPDGELFF
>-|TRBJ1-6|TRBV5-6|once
TGTGCCACCCAGGGGAACGGTCCGACACCCCTCCACTTT
CATQGNGPTPLHF
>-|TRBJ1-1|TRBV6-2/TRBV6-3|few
TGTGCCAGCAGTTATCGACAGATCATGAACACTGAAGCTTTCTTT
CASSYRQIMNTEAFF
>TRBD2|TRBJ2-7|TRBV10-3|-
TGTGCCATCAGTGAGGGGGGGGAGTACGAGCAGTACTTC
CAISEGGEYEQYF
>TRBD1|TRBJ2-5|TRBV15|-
TGTGCCACCAGCAGACCAACAGGGGGCCAAGAGACCCAGTACTTC
CATSRPTGGQETQYF
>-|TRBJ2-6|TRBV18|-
TGTGCCAGCTCTCACAACTCTGGGGCCAACGTCCTGACTTTC
CASSHNSGANVLTF
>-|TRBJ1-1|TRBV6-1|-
TGTGCCAGCAGTGAAGCGCTGGGGATCGGGGTCGAAGCTTTCTTT
CASSEALGIGVEAFF
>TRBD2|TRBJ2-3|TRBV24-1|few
TGTGCCACCAGTGGGGCTAGCGGGAGTGATACGCAGTATTTT
CATSGASGSDTQYF
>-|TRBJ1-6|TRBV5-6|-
TGTGCCAGCAGCTTGCAACAGTTCAATTCACCCCTCCACTTT
CASSLQQFNSPLHF
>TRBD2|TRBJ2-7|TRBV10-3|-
TGTGCCATCAGTGAGGGGACTAGTACGGGTGAGCAGTACTTC
CAISEGTSTGEQYF
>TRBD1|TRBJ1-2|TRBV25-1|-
TGTGCCAGCAGTGACCGCAAAGGAGGACAGGGAGTCTATGGCTACACCTTC
CASSDRKGGQGVYGYTF
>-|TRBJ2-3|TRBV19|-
TGTGCCAGTAGTATAGGAGGCCGGTTTATCGGAGATACGCAGTATTTT
CASSIGGRFIGDTQYF
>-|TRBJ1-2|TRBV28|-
TGTGCCATCCGAGGGTGGGGCTATGGCTACACCTTC
CAIRGWGYGYTF
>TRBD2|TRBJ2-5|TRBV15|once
TGTGCCACCAGCAGAGTTGGGGGACTAGCGAGGGAAGAGACCCAGTACTTC
CATSRVGGLAREETQYF